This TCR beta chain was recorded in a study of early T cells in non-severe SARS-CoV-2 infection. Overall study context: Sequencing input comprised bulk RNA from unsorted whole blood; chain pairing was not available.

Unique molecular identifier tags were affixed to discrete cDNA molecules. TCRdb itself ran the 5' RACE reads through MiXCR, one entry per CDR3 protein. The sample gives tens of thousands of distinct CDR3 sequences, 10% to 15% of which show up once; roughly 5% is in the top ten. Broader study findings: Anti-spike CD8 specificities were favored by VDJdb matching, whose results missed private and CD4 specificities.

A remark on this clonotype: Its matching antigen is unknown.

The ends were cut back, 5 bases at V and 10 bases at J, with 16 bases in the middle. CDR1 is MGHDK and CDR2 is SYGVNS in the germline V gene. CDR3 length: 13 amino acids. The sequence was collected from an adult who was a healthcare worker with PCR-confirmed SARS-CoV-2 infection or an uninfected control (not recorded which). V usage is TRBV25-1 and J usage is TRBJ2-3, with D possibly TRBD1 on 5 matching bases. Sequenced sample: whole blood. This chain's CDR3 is CASSRQGEWPQYF. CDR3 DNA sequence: TGTGCCAGCAGTAGACAAGGGGAATGGCCGCAGTATTTT.